A selection of T cell receptor beta chains follows, all from one sample in a study of cytomegalovirus exposure and HLA in healthy donors. Assay used: immunoSEQ multiplex PCR; TCRdb lists only in-frame clones, some missing. This table holds roughly 60,000 clones, approximately 96% found once. Material: PBMCs. These TCRs come from a man between 18 and 29 years old in good health and CMV-seronegative. Both conserved end residues are part of each CDR3. D genes are given only for firm matches. Only part of the rows carry a size: once, few, many, or a class if the clone is expanded.

>.|TRBJ1-3|.|TRBV11-2
TGTGCCAGCAGCCCCCGAGAGGCAACCTCTGGAAACACCATATATTTT
CASSPREATSGNTIYF
>TRBD2|TRBJ2-2|.|TRBV10-1
TGCGCCAGCCGAGGAGGGCCACCTTTTACTAGCGGGATATCCGGGGAGCTGTTTTTT
CASRGGPPFTSGISGELFF
>.|TRBJ2-1|once|TRBV6-6
TGTGCCAGCAGTTACTCTCAACAGGGCCATGAGCAGTTCTTC
CASSYSQQGHEQFF
>TRBD1|TRBJ2-1|.|TRBV4-2
TGTGCCAGCAGAGGGGGCGTCGAGCAGTTCTTC
CASRGGVEQFF
>.|TRBJ2-3|.|TRBV28
TGTGCCAGCAGTTTCGGCGGGCTGACTAGCACAGATACGCAGTATTTT
CASSFGGLTSTDTQYF
>TRBD2|TRBJ2-1|.|TRBV4-3
TGCGCCAGCAGCCAAGGGGGGGGGATGGGCAATGAGCAGTTCTTC
CASSQGGGMGNEQFF
>.|TRBJ2-7|.|TRBV5-4
TGTGCCAGCAGCTTGGCTCAGGGGAGCTCCTACGAGCAGTACTTC
CASSLAQGSSYEQYF
>TRBD2|TRBJ2-1|.|TRBV6-1
TGTGCCAGCAGTGAAACGGCGGGAGGGCCCTACAATGAGCAGTTCTTC
CASSETAGGPYNEQFF
>.|TRBJ2-1|.|TRBV5-1
TGCGCCAGCAGCTTGGGACAATCCTACAATGAGCAGTTCTTC
CASSLGQSYNEQFF
>.|TRBJ1-2|.|TRBV5-1
TGCGCCAGCAGCCTCGCCTTTGTGGACAGCTCTAACTATGGCTACACCTTC
CASSLAFVDSSNYGYTF
>.|TRBJ1-4|once|TRBV4-2
TGTGCCAGCAGCCAAGATACGACAGCTAATGAAAAACTGTTTTTT
CASSQDTTANEKLFF
>TRBD1|TRBJ2-1|.|TRBV18
TGTGCCAGCTCACCAGGACAGGGGGCTTTGGAGCAGTTCTTC
CASSPGQGALEQFF
>TRBD1|TRBJ1-5|.|TRBV27
TGTGCCAGCAGTTTGGGACAGGGCAATCAGCCCCAGCATTTT
CASSLGQGNQPQHF
>.|TRBJ2-7|.|TRBV7-9
TGTGCCAGCATCAAGACCCCTCAGGGCCCCGCCTACGAGCAGTACTTC
CASIKTPQGPAYEQYF
>.|TRBJ2-7|.|TRBV4-1
TGCGCCAGCAGCCAACAATACGGGAAAACCTACGAGCAGTACTTC
CASSQQYGKTYEQYF
>TRBD2|TRBJ2-1|.|TRBV2
TGTGCCAGCAGTGGAAAGACAGGGACTAGCCCCCGGTCCTACAATGAGCAGTTCTTC
CASSGKTGTSPRSYNEQFF
>TRBD1|TRBJ1-4|once|TRBV9
TGTGCCAGCAGCGGGGACAGGGGGTTACAGTCAGATCATGAAAAACTGTTTTTT
CASSGDRGLQSDHEKLFF
>.|TRBJ2-7|.|TRBV7-8
TGTGCCAGCAGCTCTTCACGAGGTGCCGAGCAGTACTTC
CASSSSRGAEQYF
>.|TRBJ2-3|.|TRBV5-1
TGCGCCAGCAGCTTAGAAGGGGGTACAGATACGCAGTATTTT
CASSLEGGTDTQYF
>.|TRBJ2-5|.|TRBV4-1
TGCGCCAGCAGCCCGGGACCGGGGGACGGGGAGACCCAGTACTTC
CASSPGPGDGETQYF
>TRBD2|TRBJ2-7|.|TRBV27
TGTGCCAGCAGCCTCTCTAGCGGCGGGTTGTACTTC
CASSLSSGGLYF
>.|TRBJ1-4|.|TRBV11-2
TGTGCCAGCAGCTTAAGGTTCCCCGGGGAGGTGCCTAATGAAAAACTGTTTTTT
CASSLRFPGEVPNEKLFF
>.|TRBJ2-5|.|TRBV11-2
TGTGCCAGCAGCCCCGTCGGTATGCCGACCCAGTACTTC
CASSPVGMPTQYF
>TRBD1|TRBJ2-1|.|TRBV5-4
TGTGCCAGCAGCTTGGCGCAGGGGGCGTACAATGAGCAGTTCTTC
CASSLAQGAYNEQFF
>TRBD1|TRBJ1-1|.|TRBV19
TGTGCCAGTAGTATCTACGGGACAGGGCTCTCAGCTTTCTTT
CASSIYGTGLSAFF
>.|TRBJ2-3|.|TRBV28
TGTGCCAGCGGGAGCGCAGATACGCAGTATTTT
CASGSADTQYF
>TRBD1|TRBJ2-7|.|TRBV5-1
TGCGCCAGCAGCCGGTGGGGACAGGGCCTCTCCTACGAGCAGTACTTC
CASSRWGQGLSYEQYF
>TRBD2|TRBJ2-2|.|TRBV27
TGTGCCAGCAAGCTAGCGGGAGGGCGAATTGGCGGGGAGCTGTTTTTT
CASKLAGGRIGGELFF
>.|TRBJ1-5|.|TRBV27
TGTGCCAGCAGCCCGACTCTGAATAGCAATCAGCCCCAGCATTTT
CASSPTLNSNQPQHF
>TRBD1|TRBJ1-2|.|TRBV6-1
TGTGCCAGCACACCGGACAGGGCCTACTATGGCTACACCTTC
CASTPDRAYYGYTF
>.|TRBJ1-5|.|TRBV4-1
TGCGCCAGCAGCCAAGGGGGCTCCGAAGGGCCCCAGCATTTT
CASSQGGSEGPQHF
>.|TRBJ2-1|.|TRBV6-6
TGTGCCAGCAGTTACAGTAATGGGGGGAGATTGGAGTTCTTC
CASSYSNGGRLEFF
>.|TRBJ1-5|.|TRBV2
TGTGCCAGCAGTCCGGGACTGTCCACGAATCAGCCCCAGCATTTT
CASSPGLSTNQPQHF
>.|TRBJ1-1|.|TRBV6-4
TGTGCCAGCAGTGACGGGGGAGGGACTCACACTGAAGCTTTCTTT
CASSDGGGTHTEAFF
>.|TRBJ2-7|once|TRBV27
TGTGCCAGCAGTTTGGGGGCTCGAGGCCTTATTTACGAGCAGTACTTC
CASSLGARGLIYEQYF
>.|TRBJ2-7|.|TRBV19
TGTGCCAGTAGTATAGATCAGCAGGGTGCCGAGCAGTACTTC
CASSIDQQGAEQYF
>TRBD2|TRBJ2-3|.|TRBV10-3
TGTGCCATCAGTGAGCCCCTGGCGGGAGACGGCACAGATACGCAGTATTTT
CAISEPLAGDGTDTQYF
>TRBD2|TRBJ2-7|.|TRBV28
TGTGCCAGCAGCCTGGGAGGGCCCTACGAGCAGTACTTC
CASSLGGPYEQYF
>.|TRBJ2-7|.|TRBV27
TGTGCCAGCAGTCGGGGTAGGGCCTACGAGCAGTACTTC
CASSRGRAYEQYF
>TRBD1|TRBJ2-7|.|TRBV28
TGTGCCAGCAGTAGCATGGGGACAGGCGTCGCCGAGCAGTACTTC
CASSSMGTGVAEQYF
>.|TRBJ1-1|.|TRBV30
TGTGCCTGGAGTAGGGAGGAGGGAACTGAAGCTTTCTTT
CAWSREEGTEAFF
>TRBD1|TRBJ2-7|.|TRBV28
TGTGCCAGCAGTCAGCCGGGACAGGGGGTTTACGAGCAGTACTTC
CASSQPGQGVYEQYF
>TRBD1|TRBJ2-7|.|TRBV5-8
TGTGCCAGCAGCTACCAGGGACAGCTAGAGTACTTC
CASSYQGQLEYF
>TRBD2|TRBJ2-7|.|TRBV6-5
TGTGCCAGCAGTTACTCTTCGACTAGCGGGTACGAGCAGTACTTC
CASSYSSTSGYEQYF
>.|TRBJ2-7|.|TRBV28
TGTGCCAGCAGTTTCCCCGCAGCAGGGTCCGCCGACAAAATTCGATACGAGCAGTACTTC
CASSFPAAGSADKIRYEQYF
>TRBD1|TRBJ2-2|once|TRBV13
TGTGCCAGCAGCGCAAGAACAGGGGGCGATACTGGCACCGGGGAGCTGTTTTTT
CASSARTGGDTGTGELFF
>.|TRBJ2-2|.|TRBV6-5
TGTGCCAGCGAATCTCGGAGGCTCTCGGTTCGGGAGCTGTTTTTT
CASESRRLSVRELFF
>TRBD1|TRBJ2-6|.|TRBV7-9
TGTGCCAGCAGCTTATGGACAGGGCTAACCTCTGGGGCCAACGTCCTGACTTTC
CASSLWTGLTSGANVLTF
>.|TRBJ1-5|once|TRBV4-1
TGCGCCAGCAGCCAGGAGGACGCAGGGGTGGGAGGCAATCAGCCCCAGCATTTT
CASSQEDAGVGGNQPQHF
>.|TRBJ2-3|.|TRBV28
TGTGCCAGCAGTTTTCGGGTCCAGCGGGTCAGCACAGATACGCAGTATTTT
CASSFRVQRVSTDTQYF
>TRBD1|TRBJ2-2|.|TRBV6-6
TGTGCCAGCAGTTCTCTACAGGGGGCGCCCCTTAGGCTGTTTTTT
CASSSLQGAPLRLFF
>.|TRBJ2-7|.|TRBV7-9
TGTGCCAGCAGCCTCCAGTGGGGTCGGGAGGGGGCATACGAGCAGTACTTC
CASSLQWGREGAYEQYF
>.|TRBJ1-1|once|TRBV5-1
TGCGCCAGCAGCCTTGCGGGTGAAGCTTTCTTT
CASSLAGEAFF
>TRBD1|TRBJ2-1|.|TRBV30
TGTGCCTGGAGCACGGGACAGTACAATGAGCAGTTCTTC
CAWSTGQYNEQFF
>.|TRBJ2-2|once|TRBV27
TGTGCCAGCAGTCACCCCGGGACTCGAACCGGGGAGCTGTTTTTT
CASSHPGTRTGELFF
>TRBD2|TRBJ2-1|once|TRBV19
TGTGCCAGTAACTCTCTAGCGGTCTCCTACAATGAGCAGTTCTTC
CASNSLAVSYNEQFF
>.|TRBJ1-1|.|TRBV5-1
TGCGCCAGCGCACGGGGGGCTGACACTGAAGCTTTCTTT
CASARGADTEAFF
>TRBD1|TRBJ1-3|.|TRBV5-1
TGCGCCAGCAGCCTTCAGGGGGCGGCTGGAAACACCATATATTTT
CASSLQGAAGNTIYF
>.|TRBJ1-2|.|TRBV5-5
TGTGCCAGCAGCTTGGAACGACAAGCTAACTATGGCTACACCTTC
CASSLERQANYGYTF